This T cell receptor beta chain derives from a study of blood T cells in healthy people across ages. The CDR3 extends over 13 amino acids. Germline CDR1 and CDR2: KGHSH and LQKENI. On this clonotype itself: Its antigen is currently unknown. At one end, the junction sequence differs from germline, possibly due to a read error.

Findings and caveats of the study: A roughly linear age-dependent decrease characterized TCR beta diversity per million T cells. Naive T cell percentage strongly correlated with TCR beta diversity.

Together with a sample-barcoded 5' primer, a J-beta primer mix was included in a second PCR lasting roughly 6 to 12 cycles. Each cDNA molecule, via a template-switch adaptor with 12 random nucleotides, was tagged. Sequencing of every sample gave 3 million or more CDR3-containing paired-end reads. TCRdb re-analysed the 5' RACE reads in MiXCR, keeping a single row per CDR3 protein. This sample has around 780,000 distinct CDR3 sequences, with roughly 50% found just once. V is TRBV18 and J is TRBJ2-1; D remains ambiguous. The origin of this receptor is a man aged 40-49 years in good health. The sample comprised blood. The CDR3 nucleotides read TGTGCCGGCTCGCCTGATCAGAGTGATGAGCAGTTCTTC. This sequence encodes CAGSPDQSDEQFF.